This entry lists 12 T cell receptor beta chains sequenced from one sample in a study of Ad26.COV2.S vaccination and SARS-CoV-2 variants. Specified treatment: some 20 received Ad26.COV2.S at low or high dose, single or two shots; roughly five received placebo; per-sample allocation not given. All samples were drawn on day 63, counting from the first vaccine or placebo injection. Measured with immunoSEQ multiplex PCR; TCRdb has only the in-frame clones, and not every one. The top ten hold 2% to 2.5% of the sample, which has about 320,000 clones, approximately 80% seen once. Sequenced here: peripheral blood, sampled in a trial of Ad26.COV2.S vaccine versus placebo. The source of these receptors is a person aged 18-60 years who received the Ad26.COV2.S COVID-19 vaccine or a placebo.

This clone showed up just a few times. The chain uses TRBV2 and TRBJ2-1, with D perhaps TRBD1 (5 bases). This CDR3 has 16 residues. Between the trimmed V and J ends, which lost 3 bases and 3 bases, there was a span of 15 bases. Germline V gives CDR1 SNHLY, CDR2 FYNNEI. CDR3 nucleotide sequence: TGTGCCAGCAGTGAGACGGGCACAGGATTCTACAATGAGCAGTTCTTC. As protein: CASSETGTGFYNEQFF.

The V and J genes are TRBV5-8 and TRBJ1-1; tentatively, D is TRBD1 (6 bases). Germline CDR1 reads SGHTS; CDR2 reads YDEGEE. The CDR3 sequence is 15 residues long. V was cut by 3 bases and J by 1 base, with 13 bases left in between. CDR3 sequence reads: CASSWDPGQNTEAFF. CDR3 in DNA: TGTGCCAGCAGCTGGGATCCGGGACAGAACACTGAAGCTTTCTTT.

The chain links TRBV19 to TRBJ1-5; 7 bases match TRBD1. Germline V gives CDR1 LNHDA, CDR2 SQIVND (reference sequence). After removal of 9 bases from V and 2 bases from J, the junction contained 10 bases not matched to a gene. CDR3 length: 15 amino acids. CDR3 nucleotide sequence: TGTGCCAGCACCGAGGGGGCGCGGGGCAATCAGCCCCAGCATTTT. Protein sequence: CASTEGARGNQPQHF. The complete variable domain, with remaining parts taken from reference TRBV19 and TRBJ1-5, reads DGGITQSPKYLFRKEGQNVTLSCEQNLNHDAMYWYRQDPGQGLRLIYYSQIVNDFQKGDIAEGYSVSREKKESFPLTVTSAQKNPTAFYLCASTEGARGNQPQHFGDGTRLSIL.

This clone was observed a few times. V usage is TRBV5-4 and J usage is TRBJ1-2; the D is unclear. Germline values: CDR1 SGHNT, CDR2 YYREEE (reference sequence). This CDR3 region has 15 residues. Trimming took 4 bases from V and 1 from J, leaving 14 bases between them. The CDR3 nucleotides are TGTGCCAGCAGCCGACCCCAGAATATTAACTATGGCTACACCTTC. Translation gives CASSRPQNINYGYTF. The full variable domain, completed using reference TRBV5-4 and TRBJ1-2, is ETGVTQSPTHLIKTRGQQVTLRCSSQSGHNTVSWYQQALGQGPQFIFQYYREEENGRGNFPPRFSGLQFPNYSSELNVNALELDDSALYLCASSRPQNINYGYTFGSGTRLTVV.

The chain has TRBV5-1 and TRBJ1-3; the D is unclear. The ends were cut back, 2 bases at V and 0 bases at J, with 9 bases in the middle. The CDR3 sequence is 15 residues long. Germline lookup yields CDR1 SGHRS and CDR2 YFSETQ. Here the CDR3 reads CASSFDPSSGNTIYF. Here the CDR3 DNA reads TGCGCCAGCAGCTTTGACCCGAGCTCTGGAAACACCATATATTTT. The entire variable domain, with the rest obtained from reference TRBV5-1 and TRBJ1-3, is as follows: KAGVTQTPRYLIKTRGQQVTLSCSPISGHRSVSWYQQTPGQGLQFLFEYFSETQRNKGNFPGRFSGRQFSNSRSEMNVSTLELGDSALYLCASSFDPSSGNTIYFGEGSWLTVV.

This chain links TRBV5-1 with TRBJ2-7; D may be TRBD1 (5 bases). With 4 bases removed from V and 6 bases from J, the gap between germline ends came to 20 bases. CDR3 length: 15 amino acids. Germline V gene sequence: CDR1 SGHRS, CDR2 YFSETQ. This CDR3 is CASSPIGQTPVEQYF. For the CDR3, the DNA is TGCGCCAGCAGCCCTATAGGACAAACCCCGGTCGAGCAGTACTTC. The variable domain in full, with the rest retrieved from reference TRBV5-1 and TRBJ2-7, is KAGVTQTPRYLIKTRGQQVTLSCSPISGHRSVSWYQQTPGQGLQFLFEYFSETQRNKGNFPGRFSGRQFSNSRSEMNVSTLELGDSALYLCASSPIGQTPVEQYFGPGTRLTVT.

This chain connects TRBV6-4 to TRBJ2-3; TRBD2 agrees at 12 bases. Germline V gives CDR1 MRHNA, CDR2 SNTAGT. The CDR3 has 15 amino acids. After removal of 5 bases from V and 4 bases from J, the junction contained 4 bases not matched to a gene. CDR3: CASSLLAGGADTQYF. CDR3 bases: TGTGCCAGCAGTTTACTAGCGGGGGGCGCAGATACGCAGTATTTT.

The V call is TRBV3-1 (or the pseudogene TRBV3-2), the J call TRBJ2-7, with D unresolved. The CDR3 runs 13 residues. The germline CDR1 and CDR2 sequences are LGHDT and YNNKEL (reference sequence). V was shortened by 4 bases and J by 2 bases, with 9 bases between the two germline ends. CDR3 bases: TGTGCCAGCAGCCGCATGAACGCCTACGAGCAGTACTTC. It yields the protein CASSRMNAYEQYF.

The CDR3 sequence: CASSGADSGNTIYF. In DNA form, the CDR3 reads TGTGCCAGTTCGGGCGCCGACTCTGGAAACACCATATATTTT. V usage is TRBV7-2 and J usage is TRBJ1-3; no clear D. Germline CDR1 reads SGHTA; CDR2 reads FQGNSA. This CDR3 contains 14 residues. The germline V and J ends were trimmed by 9 bases and 0 bases, with 12 bases remaining between them. The full variable domain, its missing parts supplied by reference TRBV7-2 and TRBJ1-3, is GAGVSQSPSNKVTEKGKDVELRCDPISGHTALYWYRQSLGQGLEFLIYFQGNSAPDKSGLPSDRFSAERTGGSVSTLTIQRTQQEDSAVYLCASSGADSGNTIYFGEGSWLTVV.

The chain uses TRBV19 and TRBJ2-1, with 11 nucleotides matching TRBD2. The CDR3 has 16 amino acids. The J segment lost 3 bases and the V segment lost 5 bases, leaving 6 bases of the junction unmatched. Germline loops: CDR1 LNHDA, CDR2 SQIVND (reference sequence). CDR3 region: CASSYRGTSGYNEQFF. Here the CDR3 DNA reads TGTGCCAGTAGTTATAGGGGGACTAGCGGCTACAATGAGCAGTTCTTC.

The rearrangement joins TRBV14 to TRBJ2-3; D is possibly TRBD1 or TRBD2 (5 bases each). CDR1 and CDR2 (germline): SGHDN, FVKESK. The CDR3 sequence is 17 residues long. Trimming took 4 bases from V and 0 from J, leaving 17 bases between them. The CDR3 DNA sequence: TGTGCCAGCAGCCGAAGAGGGACGGCCGATAGCACAGATACGCAGTATTTT. Its translation is CASSRRGTADSTDTQYF. Together with reference TRBV14 and TRBJ2-3, the CDR3 gives the full variable domain: EAGVTQFPSHSVIEKGQTVTLRCDPISGHDNLYWYRRVMGKEIKFLLHFVKESKQDESGMPNNRFLAERTGGTYSTLKVQPAELEDSGVYFCASSRRGTADSTDTQYFGPGTRLTVL.

The table lists this clone with a count of one. The chain joins TRBV2 to TRBJ2-2; TRBD2 matches at 8 bases. J gave up 2 bases and V 7 bases, and 6 bases lay outside the gene matches. Germline V gene data show CDR1 as SNHLY and CDR2 as FYNNEI. The CDR3 contains 15 residues. This chain's CDR3 is CASNTGTRNTGELFF. The CDR3 region has the DNA TGTGCCAGCAACACCGGGACTAGAAACACCGGGGAGCTGTTTTTT. The complete variable domain, with remaining parts taken from reference TRBV2 and TRBJ2-2, reads EPEVTQTPSHQVTQMGQEVILRCVPISNHLYFYWYRQILGQKVEFLVSFYNNEISEKSEIFDDQFSVERPDGSNFTLKIRSTKLEDSAMYFCASNTGTRNTGELFFGEGSRLTVL.